A single sample gave rise to the 5 T cell receptor beta chains below, sequenced in a study of cytomegalovirus exposure and HLA in healthy donors. In the PCR, 60 Vbeta and 13 Jbeta primers were used. Clones were sequenced by immunoSEQ multiplex PCR, and TCRdb holds only the in-frame ones, with some missing. Among 140,000 to 150,000 clones, approximately 85% were seen once, and the ten largest hold 0.4% to 0.55%. Sequenced: PBMCs. The receptors were sampled from a middle-aged woman in good health and CMV-seronegative.

This clone was recorded only once. This chain joins TRBV15 and TRBJ2-1; maybe TRBD2 (6 bases). This CDR3 has 15 amino acids. Trimming cost V 4 bases and J 0 bases, with 10 bases left between them. Germline V gene sequence: CDR1 LNHNV, CDR2 YYDKDF (reference sequence). Here the CDR3 reads CATSTPSVSYNEQFF. The CDR3, as DNA: TGTGCCACCAGCACCCCTAGCGTCTCCTACAATGAGCAGTTCTTC.

This chain joins TRBV5-4 and TRBJ2-3, with 9 bases lining up with TRBD2. J lost 2 bases, V lost 0 bases, and 7 bases had no gene match. The CDR3 totals 17 residues. Germline lookup yields CDR1 SGHNT and CDR2 YYREEE (reference sequence). CDR3 protein: CASSLGGGRAFTDTQYF. CDR3 nucleotide sequence: TGTGCCAGCAGCTTGGGTGGCGGGAGGGCGTTCACAGATACGCAGTATTTT.

The chain combines TRBV7-2 with TRBJ1-1; the D gene is possibly TRBD1 (5 bases). This CDR3 has 13 residues. V lost 5 bases to trimming and J lost 7 bases, with 14 bases between them. The germline CDR1 and CDR2 sequences are SGHTA and FQGNSA. The CDR3 coding sequence is TGTGCCAGCAGCCCCGGTGGGGCTCTTGAAGCTTTCTTT. Amino acids: CASSPGGALEAFF. Combining the CDR3 with reference TRBV7-2 and TRBJ1-1 gives the whole variable domain GAGVSQSPSNKVTEKGKDVELRCDPISGHTALYWYRQSLGQGLEFLIYFQGNSAPDKSGLPSDRFSAERTGGSVSTLTIQRTQQEDSAVYLCASSPGGALEAFFGQGTRLTVV.

V gene TRBV6-1 combines with J gene TRBJ2-5; possible D gene TRBD1, 5 bases. This CDR3 region has 15 residues. Germline CDR1 is MNHNS and CDR2 is SASEGT. V shed 8 bases and J shed 0 bases, with 16 bases lying between them. The CDR3 here is CASAMGQPYQETQYF. For the CDR3, the DNA is TGTGCCAGCGCGATGGGGCAGCCGTACCAAGAGACCCAGTACTTC.

There are a few counts of this clone. The chain is built from TRBV4-1 and TRBJ2-3; the match to TRBD2 covers 11 bases. This CDR3 is built from 15 residues. CDR1 MGHRA and CDR2 YSYEKL come from the germline V gene. J lost 4 bases, V lost 4 bases, and 4 bases had no gene match. CDR3 sequence reads: CASSLSGRAADTQYF. In DNA form, the CDR3 reads TGCGCCAGCAGCCTTAGCGGGAGGGCCGCAGATACGCAGTATTTT.